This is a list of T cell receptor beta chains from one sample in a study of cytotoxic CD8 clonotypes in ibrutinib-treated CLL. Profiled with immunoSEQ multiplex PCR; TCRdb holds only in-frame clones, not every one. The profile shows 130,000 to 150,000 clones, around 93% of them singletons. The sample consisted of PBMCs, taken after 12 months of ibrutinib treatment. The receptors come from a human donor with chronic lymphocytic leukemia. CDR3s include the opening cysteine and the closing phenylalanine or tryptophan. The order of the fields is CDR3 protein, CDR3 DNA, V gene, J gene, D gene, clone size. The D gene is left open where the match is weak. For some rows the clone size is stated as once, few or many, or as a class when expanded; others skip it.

CASTVGPYSNQPQHF,TGTGCCAGTACGGTCGGACCTTATAGCAATCAGCCCCAGCATTTT,TRBV19,TRBJ1-5,.,.
CASSSPVASGNTIYF,TGTGCCAGCAGCAGTCCAGTGGCCTCTGGAAACACCATATATTTT,TRBV7-3,TRBJ1-3,.,once
CASSPHRGVNTEAFF,TGCGCCAGCAGCCCCCACAGGGGGGTGAACACTGAAGCTTTCTTT,TRBV4-3,TRBJ1-1,TRBD1,.
CASSRTGEDYGYTF,TGTGCCAGCAGTCGGACAGGGGAGGACTATGGCTACACCTTC,TRBV27,TRBJ1-2,TRBD1,.
CASSLTDTQYF,TGTGCCAGCAGCTTAACAGATACGCAGTATTTT,TRBV7-2,TRBJ2-3,.,.
CASSPLTGPRAAGEEEQYF,TGTGCCAGCTCACCCCTAACAGGGCCCAGGGCGGCGGGAGAGGAAGAGCAGTACTTC,TRBV18,TRBJ2-7,.,.
CASSWGGRAAETQYF,TGTGCCAGCAGTTGGGGCGGGAGGGCCGCAGAGACCCAGTACTTC,TRBV27,TRBJ2-5,TRBD2,.
CASSHRTGASTDTQYF,TGTGCCAGCAGTCACCGGACAGGTGCTAGCACAGATACGCAGTATTTT,TRBV5-5,TRBJ2-3,TRBD1,.
CASSYPGLAATDTQYF,TGTGCCAGCAGTTACCCAGGACTAGCGGCCACAGATACGCAGTATTTT,TRBV6-6,TRBJ2-3,TRBD2,.
CASSLGQEETQYF,TGTGCCAGCAGCTTAGGGCAGGAAGAGACCCAGTACTTC,TRBV11-2,TRBJ2-5,.,few
CASNRFTGNQPQHF,TGTGCCAGCAACCGCTTTACGGGCAATCAGCCCCAGCATTTT,TRBV28,TRBJ1-5,.,.
CASRAGTGGSYGYTF,TGTGCCAGCAGGGCCGGGACAGGGGGTTCCTATGGCTACACCTTC,TRBV2,TRBJ1-2,TRBD1,few
CASSLVGRGLDEQYF,TGTGCCAGCAGCTTAGTTGGCAGGGGGCTCGACGAGCAGTACTTC,TRBV11-2,TRBJ2-7,TRBD1,.
CASSLVQGANGELFF,TGCGCCAGCAGCTTGGTACAGGGGGCCAACGGGGAGCTGTTTTTT,TRBV5-1,TRBJ2-2,TRBD1,.
CASSVDGGRDYEQFF,TGTGCCAGCAGCGTAGATGGCGGGAGGGATTATGAGCAGTTCTTC,TRBV9,TRBJ2-1,TRBD2,.
CASSEAWGREQPQHF,TGTGCCAGCAGTGAAGCTTGGGGACGAGAACAGCCCCAGCATTTT,TRBV2,TRBJ1-5,.,.
CASSKGYSNYNEQFF,TGTGCCAGTAGTAAGGGCTACTCCAACTACAATGAGCAGTTCTTC,TRBV19,TRBJ2-1,.,.
CASSSGGPPYEQYF,TGTGCCAGCTCTTCCGGAGGCCCCCCCTACGAGCAGTACTTC,TRBV18,TRBJ2-7,.,.
CASSLDGSTDTQYF,TGCGCCAGCAGCTTGGACGGGAGTACAGATACGCAGTATTTT,TRBV5-1,TRBJ2-3,.,.
CASSLFGAGNTGELFF,TGTGCCAGCAGCTTATTTGGCGCGGGTAACACCGGGGAGCTGTTTTTT,TRBV5-6,TRBJ2-2,.,.
CASSVGDNQPQHF,TGTGCCAGCAGTGTAGGGGATAATCAGCCCCAGCATTTT,TRBV25-1,TRBJ1-5,.,few
CASSQGARYEQYF,TGTGCCAGCAGCCAGGGGGCTAGGTACGAGCAGTACTTC,TRBV28,TRBJ2-7,TRBD1,.
CASSSRLAGGPDEQFF,TGTGCCAGCAGTTCCAGACTAGCGGGAGGGCCCGATGAGCAGTTCTTC,TRBV6-6,TRBJ2-1,TRBD2,.
CASSLSLQSTEAFF,TGTGCCAGCTCACTATCCCTCCAGAGTACTGAAGCTTTCTTT,TRBV18,TRBJ1-1,.,once
CASSLGGRADEQFF,TGTGCCAGCAGCTTAGGAGGCAGGGCCGATGAGCAGTTCTTC,TRBV7-2,TRBJ2-1,.,.
CASRTGVYNEQFF,TGTGCCAGCAGAACGGGAGTATACAATGAGCAGTTCTTC,TRBV2,TRBJ2-1,.,.
CASSESGGSGTEAFF,TGTGCCAGCAGCGAATCAGGGGGGTCGGGCACTGAAGCTTTCTTT,TRBV9,TRBJ1-1,TRBD1,.
CASREAGSYEQYF,TGTGCCAGCAGAGAAGCAGGGTCCTACGAGCAGTACTTC,TRBV5-8,TRBJ2-7,.,few
CASGVSGRREDTQYF,TGCGCCAGCGGAGTGAGCGGGAGGAGGGAAGATACGCAGTATTTT,TRBV5-1,TRBJ2-3,TRBD2,.
CASSSGVPGEKLFF,TGCGCCAGCAGCTCGGGGGTCCCAGGTGAAAAACTGTTTTTT,TRBV5-1,TRBJ1-4,.,.
CASSPTEGSSYEQYF,TGTGCCAGCTCACCTACGGAGGGTAGCTCCTACGAGCAGTACTTC,TRBV18,TRBJ2-7,.,once
CASSPGLAGSTGELFF,TGTGCCAGCAGCCCGGGACTAGCGGGAAGCACCGGGGAGCTGTTTTTT,TRBV11-1,TRBJ2-2,TRBD2,once
CASSLGPSYEQYF,TGTGCTAGCAGCCTGGGCCCTTCCTACGAGCAGTACTTC,TRBV7-7,TRBJ2-7,.,.
CATRAGSNTGELFF,TGTGCCACCAGAGCGGGGTCGAACACCGGGGAGCTGTTTTTT,TRBV15,TRBJ2-2,TRBD2,.
CASSFGQGGEQFF,TGTGCCAGCAGCTTCGGACAGGGAGGTGAGCAGTTCTTC,TRBV11-3,TRBJ2-1,TRBD1,.
CASSLLSYGYTF,TGTGCCAGCAGTTTACTGAGCTATGGCTACACCTTC,TRBV28,TRBJ1-2,.,.
CASSLSPASHEQFF,TGTGCCAGCAGTTTAAGCCCTGCCAGTCATGAGCAGTTCTTC,TRBV28,TRBJ2-1,.,.
CASSMLGYSNQPQHF,TGTGCCAGTAGTATGCTGGGGTACAGCAATCAGCCCCAGCATTTT,TRBV19,TRBJ1-5,.,.
CASSFPGHRNEQFF,TGCGCCAGCAGCTTTCCGGGACACCGCAATGAGCAGTTCTTC,TRBV5-1,TRBJ2-1,.,.
CASSDPRGRGTEAFF,TGTGCCAGCAGTGACCCCAGGGGGCGCGGCACTGAAGCTTTCTTT,TRBV6-1,TRBJ1-1,TRBD1,.
CASSTRASGNTIYF,TGTGCCAGCAGTACCAGGGCCTCTGGAAACACCATATATTTT,TRBV27,TRBJ1-3,.,.
CAAGRSNYGYTF,TGTGCCGCGGGACGGTCTAACTATGGCTACACCTTC,TRBV6-6,TRBJ1-2,.,.